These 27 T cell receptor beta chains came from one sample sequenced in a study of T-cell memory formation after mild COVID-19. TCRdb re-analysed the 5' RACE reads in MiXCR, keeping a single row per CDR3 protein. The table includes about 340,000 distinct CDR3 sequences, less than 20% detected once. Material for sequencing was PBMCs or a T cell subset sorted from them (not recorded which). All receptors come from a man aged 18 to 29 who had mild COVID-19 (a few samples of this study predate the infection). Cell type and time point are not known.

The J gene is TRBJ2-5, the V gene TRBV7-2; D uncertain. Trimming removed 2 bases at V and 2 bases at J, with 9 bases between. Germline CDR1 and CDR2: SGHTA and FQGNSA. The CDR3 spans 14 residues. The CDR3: CASSLMWRQETQYF. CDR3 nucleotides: TGTGCCAGCAGCTTAATGTGGAGACAAGAGACCCAGTACTTC.

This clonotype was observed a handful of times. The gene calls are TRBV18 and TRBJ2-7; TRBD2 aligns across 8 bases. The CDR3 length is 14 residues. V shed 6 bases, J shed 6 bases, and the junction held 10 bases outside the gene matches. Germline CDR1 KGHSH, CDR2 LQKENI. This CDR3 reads CASSSSRGGTEQYF. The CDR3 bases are TGTGCCAGCTCCAGTAGCCGGGGGGGTACCGAGCAGTACTTC. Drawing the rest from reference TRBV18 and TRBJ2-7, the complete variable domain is NAGVMQNPRHLVRRRGQEARLRCSPMKGHSHVYWYRQLPEEGLKFMVYLQKENIIDESGMPKERFSAEFPKEGPSILRIQQVVRGDSAAYFCASSSSRGGTEQYFGPGTRLTVT.

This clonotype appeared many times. CDR3 DNA: TGTGCCAGCAGGGGCCGGAGCACAGATACGCAGTATTTT. Its protein product is CASRGRSTDTQYF. This chain uses TRBV12-3 or TRBV12-4 with TRBJ2-3, with no clear D. V lost 6 bases and J lost 0, with 7 bases in between. This CDR3 comprises 13 residues.

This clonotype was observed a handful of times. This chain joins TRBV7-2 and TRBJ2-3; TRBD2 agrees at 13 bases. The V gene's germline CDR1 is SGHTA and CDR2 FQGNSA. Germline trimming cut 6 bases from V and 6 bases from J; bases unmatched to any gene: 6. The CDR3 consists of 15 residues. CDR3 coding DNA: TGTGCCAGCAGACTAGCGGGGGGGCGATTGGATACGCAGTATTTT. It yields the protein CASRLAGGRLDTQYF.

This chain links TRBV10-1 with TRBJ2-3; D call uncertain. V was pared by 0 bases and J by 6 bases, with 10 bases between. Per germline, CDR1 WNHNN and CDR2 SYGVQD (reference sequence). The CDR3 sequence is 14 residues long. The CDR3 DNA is TGCGCCAGCAGTGAGTCGAACTCGGAGGATACGCAGTATTTT. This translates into CASSESNSEDTQYF.

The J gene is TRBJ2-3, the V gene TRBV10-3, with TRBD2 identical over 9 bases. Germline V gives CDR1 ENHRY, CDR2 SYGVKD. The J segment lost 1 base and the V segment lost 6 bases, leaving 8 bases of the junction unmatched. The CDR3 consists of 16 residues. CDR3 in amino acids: CAIRDNSGGRTDTQYF. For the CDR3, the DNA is TGTGCCATCAGGGATAATAGCGGGGGACGCACAGATACGCAGTATTTT.

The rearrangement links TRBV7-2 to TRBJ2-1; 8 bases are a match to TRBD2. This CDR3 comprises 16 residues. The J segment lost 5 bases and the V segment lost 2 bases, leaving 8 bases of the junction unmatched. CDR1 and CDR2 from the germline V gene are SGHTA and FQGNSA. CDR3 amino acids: CASSLHGGARHNEQFF. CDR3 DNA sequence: TGTGCCAGCAGCTTACACGGGGGGGCTCGGCACAATGAGCAGTTCTTC.

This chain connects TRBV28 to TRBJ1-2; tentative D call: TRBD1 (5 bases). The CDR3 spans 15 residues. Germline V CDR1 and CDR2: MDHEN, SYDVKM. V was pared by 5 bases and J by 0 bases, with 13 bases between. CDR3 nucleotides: TGTGCCAGCAGTGTTGGGGGTGGCCCTAACTATGGCTACACCTTC. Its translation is CASSVGGGPNYGYTF.

CDR3 in amino acids: CASRQTGTSAYNEQFF. The CDR3 nucleotides are TGTGCCAGCAGGCAAACCGGGACTAGCGCCTACAATGAGCAGTTCTTC. V is TRBV4-2 and J is TRBJ2-1, with 10 bases aligning to TRBD2. V was pared by 6 bases and J by 2 bases, with 7 bases of the junction left unmatched. The CDR3 has 16 amino acids. CDR1 and CDR2 (germline): LGHNA, YNFKEQ.

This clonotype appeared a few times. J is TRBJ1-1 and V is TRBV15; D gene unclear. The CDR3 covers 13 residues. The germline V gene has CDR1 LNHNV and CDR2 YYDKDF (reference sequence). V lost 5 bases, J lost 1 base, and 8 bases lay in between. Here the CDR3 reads CATSPRTNTEAFF. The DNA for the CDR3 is TGTGCCACCAGCCCGCGGACGAACACTGAAGCTTTCTTT.

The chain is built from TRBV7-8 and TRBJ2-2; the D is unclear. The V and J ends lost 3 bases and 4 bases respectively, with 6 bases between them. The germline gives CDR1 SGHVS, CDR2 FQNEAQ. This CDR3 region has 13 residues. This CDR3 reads CASSFAGTGELFF. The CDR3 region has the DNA TGTGCCAGCAGCTTCGCCGGCACCGGGGAGCTGTTTTTT.

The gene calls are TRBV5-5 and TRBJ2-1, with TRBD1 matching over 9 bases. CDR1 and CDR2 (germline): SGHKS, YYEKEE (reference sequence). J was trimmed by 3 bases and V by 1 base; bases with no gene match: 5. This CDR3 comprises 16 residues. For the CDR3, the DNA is TGTGCCAGCAGCTTGTCCAGGGACAGGGACTACAATGAGCAGTTCTTC. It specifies CASSLSRDRDYNEQFF.

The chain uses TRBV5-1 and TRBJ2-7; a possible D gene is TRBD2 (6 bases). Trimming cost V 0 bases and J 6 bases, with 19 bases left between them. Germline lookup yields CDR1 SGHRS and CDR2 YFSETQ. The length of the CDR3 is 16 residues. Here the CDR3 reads CASSLVWGRTITEQYF. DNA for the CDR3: TGCGCCAGCAGCTTGGTGTGGGGCCGGACTATTACCGAGCAGTACTTC. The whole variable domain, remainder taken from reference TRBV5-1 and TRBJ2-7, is KAGVTQTPRYLIKTRGQQVTLSCSPISGHRSVSWYQQTPGQGLQFLFEYFSETQRNKGNFPGRFSGRQFSNSRSEMNVSTLELGDSALYLCASSLVWGRTITEQYFGPGTRLTVT.

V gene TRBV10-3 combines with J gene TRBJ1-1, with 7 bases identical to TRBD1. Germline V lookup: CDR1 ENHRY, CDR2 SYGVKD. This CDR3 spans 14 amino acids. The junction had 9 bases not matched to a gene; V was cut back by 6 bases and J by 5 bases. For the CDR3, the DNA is TGTGCCATCAGCCGGGGCAGGGGGGAGACTGAAGCTTTCTTT. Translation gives CAISRGRGETEAFF.

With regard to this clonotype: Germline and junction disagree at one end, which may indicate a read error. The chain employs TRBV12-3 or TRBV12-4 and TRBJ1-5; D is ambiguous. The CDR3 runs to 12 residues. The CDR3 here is CSSSSVRTPQHF. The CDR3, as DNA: TGTTCCAGCAGTTCGGTCAGGACGCCCCAGCATTTT.

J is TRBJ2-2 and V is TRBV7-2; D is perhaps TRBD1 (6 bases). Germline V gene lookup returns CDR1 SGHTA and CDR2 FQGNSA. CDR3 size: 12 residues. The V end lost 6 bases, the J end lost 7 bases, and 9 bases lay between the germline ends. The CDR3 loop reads CASRQGDGELFF. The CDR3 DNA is TGTGCCAGCAGACAGGGCGACGGGGAGCTGTTTTTT.

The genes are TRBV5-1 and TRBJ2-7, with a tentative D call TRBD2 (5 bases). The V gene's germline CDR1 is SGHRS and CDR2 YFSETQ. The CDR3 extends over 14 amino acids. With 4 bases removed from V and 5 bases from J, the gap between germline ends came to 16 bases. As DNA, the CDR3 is TGCGCCAGCAGCCTGTTGAGGCAGGAGGACGAGCAGTACTTC. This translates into CASSLLRQEDEQYF.

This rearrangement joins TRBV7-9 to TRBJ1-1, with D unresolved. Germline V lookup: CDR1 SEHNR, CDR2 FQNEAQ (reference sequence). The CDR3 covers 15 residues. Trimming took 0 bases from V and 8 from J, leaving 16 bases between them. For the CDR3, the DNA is TGTGCCAGCAGCTTAGCGTTATCTGAGGGTCCCGAAGCTTTCTTT. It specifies CASSLALSEGPEAFF.

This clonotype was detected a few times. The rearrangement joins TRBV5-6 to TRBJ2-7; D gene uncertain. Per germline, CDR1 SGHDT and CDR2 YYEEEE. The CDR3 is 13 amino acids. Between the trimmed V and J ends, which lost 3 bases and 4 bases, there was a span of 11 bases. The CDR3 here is CASSYRRMYEQYV. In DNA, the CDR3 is TGTGCCAGCAGCTACAGACGGATGTACGAGCAGTACGTC.

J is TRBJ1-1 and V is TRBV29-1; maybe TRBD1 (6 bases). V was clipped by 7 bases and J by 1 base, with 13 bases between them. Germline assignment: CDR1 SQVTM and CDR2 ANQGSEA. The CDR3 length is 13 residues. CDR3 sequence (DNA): TGCAGCGCCGCCGGGACACCGAACACTGAAGCTTTCTTT. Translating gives CSAAGTPNTEAFF.

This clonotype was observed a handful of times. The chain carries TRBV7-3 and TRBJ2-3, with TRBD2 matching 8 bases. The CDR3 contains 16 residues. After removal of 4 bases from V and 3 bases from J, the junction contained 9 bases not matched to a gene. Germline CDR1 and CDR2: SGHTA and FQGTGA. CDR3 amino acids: CASSSPLRGVTDTQYF. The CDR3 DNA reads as TGTGCCAGCAGCTCCCCCCTGCGGGGGGTGACAGATACGCAGTATTTT.

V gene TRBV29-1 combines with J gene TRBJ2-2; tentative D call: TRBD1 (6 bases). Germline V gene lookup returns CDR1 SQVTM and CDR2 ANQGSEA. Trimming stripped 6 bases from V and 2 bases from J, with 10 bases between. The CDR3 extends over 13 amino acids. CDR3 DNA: TGCAGCGTCAAACAGGGTAACACCGGGGAGCTGTTTTTT. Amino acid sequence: CSVKQGNTGELFF.

This CDR3 is CAISDGTGANVLTF. The CDR3 nucleotides are TGTGCCATCAGTGATGGAACTGGGGCCAACGTCCTGACTTTC. V is TRBV10-3 and J is TRBJ2-6; D not resolved. Germline V CDR1 and CDR2: ENHRY, SYGVKD. The V end was cut by 3 bases, the J end by 2 bases, with 5 bases between. The CDR3 is 14 amino acids.

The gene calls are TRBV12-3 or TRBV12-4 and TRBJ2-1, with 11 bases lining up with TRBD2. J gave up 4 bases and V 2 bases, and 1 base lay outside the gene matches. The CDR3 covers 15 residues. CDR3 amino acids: CASSLRTSGYNEQFF. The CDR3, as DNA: TGTGCCAGCAGTTTACGGACTAGCGGGTACAATGAGCAGTTCTTC.

CDR3 amino acids: CSAVGLAGRETQYF. CDR3 coding DNA: TGCAGTGCTGTGGGACTAGCGGGGCGTGAGACCCAGTACTTC. This chain joins TRBV20-1 and TRBJ2-5; 13 nucleotides align to TRBD2. The CDR3 covers 14 residues. Germline loops: CDR1 DFQATT, CDR2 SNEGSKA (reference sequence). With V trimmed by 5 bases and J by 5 bases, 5 bases remained unmatched.

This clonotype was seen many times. CDR3 bases: TGTGCCAGCAGCTCCCCCGGGTGGAAGGGCCACAATGAGCAGTTCTTC. It specifies CASSSPGWKGHNEQFF. The J gene is TRBJ2-1, the V gene TRBV7-9; D is unresolved. The germline CDR1 and CDR2 sequences are SEHNR and FQNEAQ (reference sequence). V lost 4 bases, J lost 5 bases, and 18 bases lay in between. The CDR3 consists of 16 residues.

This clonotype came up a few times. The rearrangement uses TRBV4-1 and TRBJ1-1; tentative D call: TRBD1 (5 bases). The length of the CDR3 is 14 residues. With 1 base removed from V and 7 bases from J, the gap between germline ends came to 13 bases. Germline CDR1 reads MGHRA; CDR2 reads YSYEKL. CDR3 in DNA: TGCGCCAGCAGCCAAGCCCCGGGCAGGGATGAAGCTTTCTTT. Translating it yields CASSQAPGRDEAFF.